A single sample gave rise to the 19 T cell receptor beta chains below, sequenced in a study of metastatic and nonmetastatic thyroid tumors. Every patient was untreated before thyroid surgery. TCRdb reanalyzed the PCR reads with MiXCR. The sample lists about 82,000 clones; roughly an eighth were seen once. The specimen sequenced was tumor tissue. All receptors derive from a female donor with papillary thyroid cancer or a benign thyroid nodule (not recorded which). Some clones in this sample may be carry-over from other donors' samples.

This clone was observed at least ten times. This chain links TRBV5-1 with TRBJ2-2; no firm D call. V dropped 0 bases and J dropped 0 bases, with 9 bases sitting between them. Germline-derived CDR1 and CDR2 are SGHRS and YFSETQ. CDR3 size: 16 residues. Here the CDR3 DNA reads TGCGCCAGCAGCTTGGAAGTCCTCGCGAACACCGGGGAGCTGTTTTTT. It yields the protein CASSLEVLANTGELFF.

A few counts support this clone. Just one base apart from a much larger clone, this may be a read error. The J gene is TRBJ1-5, the V gene TRBV6-5, with D perhaps matching TRBD1 (5 bases). This CDR3 spans 13 amino acids. Germline CDR1 reads MNHEY; CDR2 reads SVGAGI. CDR3 DNA: TGTGCCAGCAGTTATGGGGGAAATCAGCTCCAGCATTTT. It codes for CASSYGGNQLQHF.

Ten or more counts support this clone. Other DNA sequences within the sample encode an identical CDR3. The chain recombines TRBV5-1 with TRBJ2-3; the D is unclear. With 7 bases removed from V and 0 bases from J, the gap between germline ends came to 12 bases. CDR3 length equals 14 residues. From germline, CDR1 is SGHRS and CDR2 YFSETQ. The DNA of the CDR3 is TGCGCCAGCGGTACAGCGATCAGCACAGATACGCAGTATTTT. Translated, it gives CASGTAISTDTQYF.

In its sample, this clone was seen many times. The V gene is TRBV7-9, the J gene TRBJ2-5, with no clear D. V was pared by 5 bases and J by 6 bases, with 10 bases between. Per germline, CDR1 SEHNR and CDR2 FQNEAQ (reference sequence). This CDR3 has 12 amino acids. In DNA form, the CDR3 reads TGTGCCAGCAGCCCAAACGTCAAGACCCAGTACTTC. Amino acid sequence: CASSPNVKTQYF.

This clone has at least ten counts. This sequence joins TRBV24-1 and TRBJ2-3; 12 nucleotides match TRBD2. Germline trimming cut 6 bases from V and 6 bases from J; bases unmatched to any gene: 9. Germline V gives CDR1 KGHDR, CDR2 SFDVKD. CDR3 length: 16 residues. The CDR3 DNA sequence: TGTGCCACCAGTAAAGCGACTAGCGGGAGCCCCGATACGCAGTATTTT. Its translation: CATSKATSGSPDTQYF.

This clone was counted only a few times. A single base separates this from a much larger clone, so it may be a read error. Other DNA sequences in this specimen translate into the identical CDR3. This rearrangement joins TRBV10-2 to TRBJ2-2; 10 bases line up with TRBD2. Unmatched junction bases numbered 10, after V lost 4 bases and J lost 8 bases. CDR1 is WSHSY and CDR2 is SAAADI in the germline V gene. CDR3 length: 16 amino acids. This chain's CDR3 is CASSARLAGEDGELFF. The CDR3 DNA reads TGCGCCAGCAGTGCGCGTCTAGCGGGAGAGGATGGGGAGCTGTTTTTT.

This clone appeared a few times. The chain carries TRBV6-1 and TRBJ2-5, with 10 bases that match TRBD2. After removal of 6 bases from V and 4 bases from J, the junction contained 8 bases not matched to a gene. In germline, CDR1 is MNHNS, CDR2 SASEGT. The CDR3 is made up of 15 amino acids. This chain's CDR3 is CASRSLAGERETQYF. CDR3 bases: TGTGCCAGCAGATCTCTAGCGGGAGAGAGAGAGACCCAGTACTTC.

A remark on this clone: A much larger clone lies a single base off, so this may be a read error. The J gene is TRBJ1-2, the V gene TRBV7-2, with D maybe TRBD1 (5 bases). In germline, CDR1 is SGHTA, CDR2 FQGNSA. CDR3 length: 15 amino acids. The CDR3 DNA reads as TGTGCCAGCACCTTAGGCATGGGGCTGTTTTATGGCTACACCTTC. Translating it yields CASTLGMGLFYGYTF.

As to this clone: Different DNA sequences within this sample yield the same CDR3. V and J are TRBV20-1 and TRBJ1-4; D ambiguous. V was clipped by 1 base and J by 3 bases, with 6 bases between them. Germline V lookup: CDR1 DFQATT, CDR2 SNEGSKA (reference sequence). The CDR3 length is 13 residues. The CDR3 coding sequence is TGCAGTGCTAGAGTGCCCTCTAATGAAAAACTGTTTTTT. This encodes CSARVPSNEKLFF.

This clone was observed at least ten times. The chain joins TRBV20-1 to TRBJ2-1, with TRBD2 matching over 7 bases. This CDR3 is 13 amino acids long. V gave up 6 bases and J gave up 8 bases; unmatched junction bases: 10. CDR1 and CDR2 (germline): DFQATT, SNEGSKA (reference sequence). CDR3 sequence (DNA): TGCAGTGCCCCTAGGACTAGTCGGGATGAGCAGTTCTTC. It translates to CSAPRTSRDEQFF.

This clone was seen many times. This chain connects TRBV19 to TRBJ1-1; D gene uncertain. Trimming cost V 7 bases and J 1 base, with 13 bases left between them. The CDR3 loop spans 14 amino acids. CDR1 LNHDA and CDR2 SQIVND come from the germline V gene (reference sequence). The CDR3 DNA follows: TGTGCCAGTAAGACTAAGAATGGGAACACTGAAGCTTTCTTT. Translation: CASKTKNGNTEAFF.

At least ten counts were recorded for this clone. This rearrangement joins TRBV20-1 to TRBJ1-5; D is uncertain. CDR3 length: 16 residues. V shed 0 bases and J shed 6 bases, with 18 bases lying between them. In germline, CDR1 is DFQATT, CDR2 SNEGSKA (reference sequence). CDR3 sequence reads: CSARDWDSRQGQPQHF. For the CDR3, the DNA is TGCAGTGCTAGAGATTGGGATTCAAGACAAGGTCAGCCCCAGCATTTT.

This clone was recorded at least ten times. This sequence joins TRBV2 and TRBJ2-3; possibly TRBD2 for D (5 bases). Per germline, CDR1 SNHLY and CDR2 FYNNEI. V was pared by 6 bases and J by 1 base, with 5 bases between. This CDR3 contains 12 residues. Here the CDR3 reads CASRLGTDTQYF. CDR3 nucleotides: TGTGCCAGCAGACTAGGCACAGATACGCAGTATTTT. Together with reference TRBV2 and TRBJ2-3, the CDR3 gives the full variable domain: EPEVTQTPSHQVTQMGQEVILRCVPISNHLYFYWYRQILGQKVEFLVSFYNNEISEKSEIFDDQFSVERPDGSNFTLKIRSTKLEDSAMYFCASRLGTDTQYFGPGTRLTVL.

The table lists this clone with a few counts. The chain joins TRBV20-1 to TRBJ2-7; 10 nucleotides agree with TRBD1. Germline V CDR1 and CDR2: DFQATT, SNEGSKA (reference sequence). This CDR3 is built from 14 residues. V was clipped by 3 bases and J by 1 base; unmatched bases: 3. The CDR3 protein is CSARDRGLSYEQYF. The CDR3 DNA is TGCAGTGCTAGGGACAGGGGGTTGTCCTACGAGCAGTACTTC.

This clone came up many times. The V gene is TRBV2, the J gene TRBJ1-2; 9 nucleotides align to TRBD1. Germline loops: CDR1 SNHLY, CDR2 FYNNEI. V lost 6 bases and J lost 5; bases outside the gene matches: 4. The CDR3 spans 13 residues. The DNA for the CDR3 is TGTGCCAGCAGGGGACAGGGAAAATATGGCTACACCTTC. This translates into CASRGQGKYGYTF.

This clone was detected ten times or more. The J gene is TRBJ2-3, the V gene TRBV5-4, with 9 positions matching TRBD2. Germline V gives CDR1 SGHNT, CDR2 YYREEE (reference sequence). CDR3 length: 14 residues. The junction had 2 bases not matched to a gene; V was cut back by 3 bases and J by 3 bases. The CDR3 loop reads CASSSTSGTDTQYF. The CDR3 nucleotides are TGTGCCAGCAGCTCTACTAGCGGGACAGATACGCAGTATTTT. Variable domain in full (rest from reference TRBV5-4 and TRBJ2-3): ETGVTQSPTHLIKTRGQQVTLRCSSQSGHNTVSWYQQALGQGPQFIFQYYREEENGRGNFPPRFSGLQFPNYSSELNVNALELDDSALYLCASSSTSGTDTQYFGPGTRLTVL.

This clone was counted many times. The chain recombines TRBV13 with TRBJ1-1; no firm D call. The CDR3 runs to 14 residues. Germline CDR1 and CDR2: PRHDT and FYEKMQ (reference sequence). The ends were cut back, 5 bases at V and 5 bases at J, with 15 bases in the middle. The chain's CDR3 is CASSLRHVGTEAFF. Here the CDR3 DNA reads TGTGCCAGCAGCCTTAGACACGTCGGGACTGAAGCTTTCTTT.

In its sample, this clone was seen many times. J is TRBJ1-1 and V is TRBV3-1, with D unclear. Trimming shortened V by 5 bases and J by 1 base, and 17 bases separated the two germline ends. The CDR3 consists of 16 residues. From germline, CDR1 is LGHDT and CDR2 YNNKEL (reference sequence). The CDR3 region has the DNA TGTGCCAGCAGCAAAGGTCCTAGGGCTCAGAACACTGAAGCTTTCTTT. Protein: CASSKGPRAQNTEAFF. The full variable domain, rest sourced from reference TRBV3-1 and TRBJ1-1, is DTAVSQTPKYLVTQMGNDKSIKCEQNLGHDTMYWYKQDSKKFLKIMFSYNNKELIINETVPNRFSPKSPDKAHLNLHINSLELGDSAVYFCASSKGPRAQNTEAFFGQGTRLTVV.

The sample holds many counts of this clone. The sample has other DNA sequences that encode this CDR3 too. The J gene is TRBJ2-5, the V gene TRBV20-1, with 12 bases identical to TRBD2. V lost 4 bases and J lost 5; bases outside the gene matches: 5. Germline V gene sequence: CDR1 DFQATT, CDR2 SNEGSKA (reference sequence). The CDR3 loop spans 14 amino acids. The CDR3 nucleotides read TGCAGTGCTAAGACTAGCGGGAGTAGGGAGACCCAGTACTTC. Translation: CSAKTSGSRETQYF.